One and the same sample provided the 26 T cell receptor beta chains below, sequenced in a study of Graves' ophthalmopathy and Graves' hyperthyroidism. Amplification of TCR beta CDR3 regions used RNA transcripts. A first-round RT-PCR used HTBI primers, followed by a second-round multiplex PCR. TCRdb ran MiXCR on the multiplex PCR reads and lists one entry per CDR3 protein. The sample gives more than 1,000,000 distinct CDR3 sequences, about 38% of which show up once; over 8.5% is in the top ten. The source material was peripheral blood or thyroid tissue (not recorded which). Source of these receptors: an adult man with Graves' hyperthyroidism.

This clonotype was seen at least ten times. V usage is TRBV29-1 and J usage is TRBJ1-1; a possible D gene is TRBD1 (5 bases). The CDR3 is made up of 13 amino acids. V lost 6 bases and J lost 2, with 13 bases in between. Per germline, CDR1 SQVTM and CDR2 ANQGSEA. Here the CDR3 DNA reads TGCAGCGTGAACCGGGACGGTAACACTGAAGCTTTCTTT. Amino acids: CSVNRDGNTEAFF.

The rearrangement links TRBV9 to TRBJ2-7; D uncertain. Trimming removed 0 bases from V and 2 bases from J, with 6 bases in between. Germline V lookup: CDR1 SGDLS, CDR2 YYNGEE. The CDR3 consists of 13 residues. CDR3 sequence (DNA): TGTGCCAGCAGCGTAGACTTAACCTACGAGCAGTACTTC. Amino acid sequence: CASSVDLTYEQYF.

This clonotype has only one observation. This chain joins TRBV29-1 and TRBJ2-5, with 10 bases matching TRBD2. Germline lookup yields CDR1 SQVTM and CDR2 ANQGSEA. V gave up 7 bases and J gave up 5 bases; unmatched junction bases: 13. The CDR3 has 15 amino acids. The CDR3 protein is CSALVLAGVLETQYF. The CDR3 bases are TGCAGCGCACTCGTCCTAGCGGGAGTTTTGGAGACCCAGTACTTC.

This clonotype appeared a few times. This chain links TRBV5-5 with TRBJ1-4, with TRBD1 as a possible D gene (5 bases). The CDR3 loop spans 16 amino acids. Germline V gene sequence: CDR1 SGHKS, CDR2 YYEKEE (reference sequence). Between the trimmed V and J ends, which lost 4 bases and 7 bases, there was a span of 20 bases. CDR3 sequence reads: CASSPPSGAEGEKLFF. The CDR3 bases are TGTGCCAGCAGCCCGCCTAGTGGGGCCGAGGGTGAAAAACTGTTTTTT.

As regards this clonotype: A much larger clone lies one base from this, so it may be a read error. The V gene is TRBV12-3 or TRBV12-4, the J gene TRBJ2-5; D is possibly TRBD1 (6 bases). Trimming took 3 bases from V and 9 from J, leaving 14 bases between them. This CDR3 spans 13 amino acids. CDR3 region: CASSFRAGEPQYF. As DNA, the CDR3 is TGTGCCAGCAGTTTCAGGGCAGGGGAGCCCCAGTACTTC.

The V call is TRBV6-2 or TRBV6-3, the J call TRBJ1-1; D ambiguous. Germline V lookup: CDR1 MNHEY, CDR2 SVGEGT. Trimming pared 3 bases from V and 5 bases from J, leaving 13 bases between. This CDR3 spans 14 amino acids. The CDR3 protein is CASSYPGFHTEAFF. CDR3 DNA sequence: TGTGCCAGCAGTTATCCCGGGTTCCATACTGAAGCTTTCTTT.

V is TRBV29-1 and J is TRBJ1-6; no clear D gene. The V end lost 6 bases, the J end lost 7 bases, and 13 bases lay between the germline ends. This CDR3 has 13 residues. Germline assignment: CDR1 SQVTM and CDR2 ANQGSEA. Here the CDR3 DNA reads TGCAGCGTCCGCCAGACTGACAATTCACCCCTCCACTTT. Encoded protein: CSVRQTDNSPLHF.

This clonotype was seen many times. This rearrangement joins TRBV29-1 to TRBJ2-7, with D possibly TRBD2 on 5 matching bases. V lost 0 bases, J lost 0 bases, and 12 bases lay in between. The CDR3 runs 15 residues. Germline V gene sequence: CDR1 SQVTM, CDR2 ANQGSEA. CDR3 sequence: CSVEDFGETSYEQYF. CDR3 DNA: TGCAGCGTTGAAGACTTCGGGGAAACCTCCTACGAGCAGTACTTC.

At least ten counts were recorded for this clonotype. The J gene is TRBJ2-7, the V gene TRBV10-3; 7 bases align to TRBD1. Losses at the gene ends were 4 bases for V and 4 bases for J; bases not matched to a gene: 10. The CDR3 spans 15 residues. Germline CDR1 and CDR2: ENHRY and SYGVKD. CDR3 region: CAISASSGTAYEQYF. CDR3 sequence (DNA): TGTGCCATCAGTGCTTCGTCCGGGACAGCTTACGAGCAGTACTTC.

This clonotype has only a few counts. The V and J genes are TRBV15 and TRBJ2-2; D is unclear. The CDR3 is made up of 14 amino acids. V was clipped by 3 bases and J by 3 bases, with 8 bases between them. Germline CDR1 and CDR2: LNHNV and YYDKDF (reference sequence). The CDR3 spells CATSSGQDTGELFF. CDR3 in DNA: TGTGCCACCAGCAGTGGCCAGGACACCGGGGAGCTGTTTTTT.

The DNA of the CDR3 is TGTGCCAGCAGCGGGACTAGCGGGGGGTTCGGCGCTACGCAGTATTTT. Its protein product is CASSGTSGGFGATQYF. The rearrangement links TRBV9 to TRBJ2-3, with 14 nucleotides matching TRBD2. The V gene's germline CDR1 is SGDLS and CDR2 YYNGEE. V dropped 3 bases and J dropped 8; count of bases not matched to a gene: 8. There are 16 residues in the CDR3.

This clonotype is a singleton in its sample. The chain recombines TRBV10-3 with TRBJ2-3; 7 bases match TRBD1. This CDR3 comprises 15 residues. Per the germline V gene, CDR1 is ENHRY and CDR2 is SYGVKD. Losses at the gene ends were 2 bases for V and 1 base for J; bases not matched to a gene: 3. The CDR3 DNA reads TGTGCCATCAGTGAGGGACAGGACGGCACAGATACGCAGTATTTT. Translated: CAISEGQDGTDTQYF.

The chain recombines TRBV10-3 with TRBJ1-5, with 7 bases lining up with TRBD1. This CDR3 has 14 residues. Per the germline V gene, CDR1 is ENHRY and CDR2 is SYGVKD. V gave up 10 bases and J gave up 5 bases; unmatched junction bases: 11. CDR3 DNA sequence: TGTGCCAGCAACTCTGACAGGGCCCATCAGCCCCAGCATTTT. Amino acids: CASNSDRAHQPQHF.

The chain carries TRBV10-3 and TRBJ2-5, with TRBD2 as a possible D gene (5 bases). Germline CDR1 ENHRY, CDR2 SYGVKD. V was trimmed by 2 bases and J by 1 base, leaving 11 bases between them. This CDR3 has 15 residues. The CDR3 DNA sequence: TGTGCCATCAGTGAGCTCGGGGTCGGCCAAGAGACCCAGTACTTC. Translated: CAISELGVGQETQYF.

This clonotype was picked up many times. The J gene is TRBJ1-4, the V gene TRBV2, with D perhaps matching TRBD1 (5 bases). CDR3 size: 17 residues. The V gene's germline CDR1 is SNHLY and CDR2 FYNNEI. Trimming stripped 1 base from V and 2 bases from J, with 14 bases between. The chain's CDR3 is CASSEVQRTTTNEKLFF. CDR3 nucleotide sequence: TGTGCCAGCAGTGAAGTACAGAGGACAACGACTAATGAAAAACTGTTTTTT.

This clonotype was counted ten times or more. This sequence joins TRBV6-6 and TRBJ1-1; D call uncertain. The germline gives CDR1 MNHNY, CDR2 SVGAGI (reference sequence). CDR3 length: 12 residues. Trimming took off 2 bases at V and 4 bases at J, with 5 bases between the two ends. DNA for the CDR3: TGTGCCAGCAGTTACCTTCCCACTGAAGCTTTCTTT. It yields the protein CASSYLPTEAFF.

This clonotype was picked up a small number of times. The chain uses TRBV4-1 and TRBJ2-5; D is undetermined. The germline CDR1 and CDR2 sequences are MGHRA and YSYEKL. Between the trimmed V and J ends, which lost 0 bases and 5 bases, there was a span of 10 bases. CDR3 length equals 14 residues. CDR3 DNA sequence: TGCGCCAGCAGCCAAGATAATAGTTGGGAGACCCAGTACTTC. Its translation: CASSQDNSWETQYF.

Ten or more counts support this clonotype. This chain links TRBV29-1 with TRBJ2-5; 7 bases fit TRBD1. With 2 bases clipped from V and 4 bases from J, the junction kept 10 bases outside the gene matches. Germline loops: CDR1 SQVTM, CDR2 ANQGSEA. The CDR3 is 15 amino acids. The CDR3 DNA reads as TGCAGCGTTGAATATGCTTCGGGACAGCGAGAGACCCAGTACTTC. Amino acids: CSVEYASGQRETQYF.

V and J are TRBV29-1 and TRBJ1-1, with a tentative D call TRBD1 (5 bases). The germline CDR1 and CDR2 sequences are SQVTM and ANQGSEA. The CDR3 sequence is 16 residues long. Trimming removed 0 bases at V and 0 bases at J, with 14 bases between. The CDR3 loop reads CSVEDTARGVNTEAFF. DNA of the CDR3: TGCAGCGTTGAAGATACCGCCCGGGGGGTGAACACTGAAGCTTTCTTT.

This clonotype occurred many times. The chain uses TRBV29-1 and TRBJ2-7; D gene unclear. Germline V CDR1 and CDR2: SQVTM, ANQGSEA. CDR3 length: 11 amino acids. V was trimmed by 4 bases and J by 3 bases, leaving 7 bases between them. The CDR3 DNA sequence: TGCAGCGTTGTAGCTATCTACGAGCAGTACTTC. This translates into CSVVAIYEQYF.

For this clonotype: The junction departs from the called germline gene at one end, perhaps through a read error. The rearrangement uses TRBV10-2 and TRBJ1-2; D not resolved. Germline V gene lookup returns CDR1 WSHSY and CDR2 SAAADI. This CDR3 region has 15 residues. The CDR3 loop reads CASSYLGDVVDGYTF. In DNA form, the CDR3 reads TGTGCCAGCAGTTATCTGGGCGATGTAGTCGATGGCTACACCTTC.

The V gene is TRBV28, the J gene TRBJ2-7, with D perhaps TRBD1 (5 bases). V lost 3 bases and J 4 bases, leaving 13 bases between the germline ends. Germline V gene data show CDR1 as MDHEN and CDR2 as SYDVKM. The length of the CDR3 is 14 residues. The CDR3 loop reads CASSFIGAGYEQYF. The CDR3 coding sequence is TGTGCCAGCAGTTTTATTGGGGCAGGGTACGAGCAGTACTTC.

CDR3 nucleotide sequence: TGTGCCAGCAGGACGACTTCTTCGCCCCTCCACTTT. Its translation is CASRTTSSPLHF. The chain joins TRBV6-6 to TRBJ1-6; unclear D gene. Germline V CDR1 and CDR2: MNHNY, SVGAGI (reference sequence). Between the trimmed V and J ends, which lost 6 bases and 13 bases, there was a span of 13 bases. The CDR3 contains 12 residues.

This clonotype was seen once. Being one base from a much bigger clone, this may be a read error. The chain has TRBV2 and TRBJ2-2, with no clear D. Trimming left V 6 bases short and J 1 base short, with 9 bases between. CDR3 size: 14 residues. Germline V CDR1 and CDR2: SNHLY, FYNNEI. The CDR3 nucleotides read TGTGCCAGCAGACCCCCGGGGAACACCGGGGAGCTGTTTTTT. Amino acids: CASRPPGNTGELFF. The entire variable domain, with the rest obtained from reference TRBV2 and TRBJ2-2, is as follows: EPEVTQTPSHQVTQMGQEVILRCVPISNHLYFYWYRQILGQKVEFLVSFYNNEISEKSEIFDDQFSVERPDGSNFTLKIRSTKLEDSAMYFCASRPPGNTGELFFGEGSRLTVL.

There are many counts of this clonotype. The CDR3 sequence: CASSRGNNYGYTF. In DNA, the CDR3 is TGTGCCAGCAGTCGGGGGAACAACTATGGCTACACCTTC. V is TRBV25-1 and J is TRBJ1-2; D may be TRBD1 (5 bases). The V and J ends lost 5 bases and 2 bases respectively, with 9 bases between them. Germline V CDR1 and CDR2: MGHDK, SYGVNS. The CDR3 is 13 amino acids.

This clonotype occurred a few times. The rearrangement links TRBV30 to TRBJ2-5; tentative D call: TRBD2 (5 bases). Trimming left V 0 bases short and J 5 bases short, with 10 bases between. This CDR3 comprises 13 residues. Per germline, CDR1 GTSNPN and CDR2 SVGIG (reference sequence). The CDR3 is CAWSVWGVETQYF. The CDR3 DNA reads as TGTGCCTGGAGTGTTTGGGGAGTGGAGACCCAGTACTTC.